The 18 T cell receptor beta chains listed next were all sequenced from one sample in a study of blood T cell repertoires in COVID-19 (dated by TCRdb to the early 2020s). The protocol used for the library was the immunoSEQ multiplex PCR assay. In its TCRdb copy, this immuneACCESS table keeps in-frame sequences only and misses some clones. Where compared with another copy, unresolved V genes explain less than half of these, and the others have no known cause. The sample includes about 42,000 clones, with roughly 93% observed a single time. The ten largest clones represent 9.2% of the sample. The material sequenced was peripheral blood. The receptors stem from a man in his fifties or sixties with active COVID-19.

This clone was observed once. The CDR3 spells CASSLIIGGRELFF. Here the CDR3 DNA reads TGTGCCAGCAGTCTTATAATTGGCGGCCGGGAGCTGTTTTTT. V gene TRBV6-2 or TRBV6-3 combines with J gene TRBJ2-2, with D hard to call. CDR1 and CDR2 from the germline V gene are MNHEY and SVGEGT. Trimming stripped 5 bases from V and 9 bases from J, with 16 bases between. This CDR3 comprises 14 residues.

The V call is TRBV27, the J call TRBJ1-6, with D unclear. Germline V gene sequence: CDR1 MNHEY, CDR2 SMNVEV (reference sequence). Trimming removed 7 bases from V and 9 bases from J, with 16 bases in between. CDR3 length: 14 amino acids. The CDR3, as DNA: TGTGCCAGCACGTTAGGTACCCGAGGTTCACCCCTCCACTTT. Protein product: CASTLGTRGSPLHF.

J is TRBJ2-3 and V is TRBV5-1, with 9 nucleotides matching TRBD2. The CDR3 covers 14 residues. In germline, CDR1 is SGHRS, CDR2 YFSETQ. J was trimmed by 1 base and V by 7 bases; bases with no gene match: 4. CDR3 loop: CASFLAGGTDTQYF. Here the CDR3 DNA reads TGCGCCAGCTTTTTAGCGGGAGGCACAGATACGCAGTATTTT.

The gene calls are TRBV28 and TRBJ1-2; TRBD1 might be the D (6 bases). From germline, CDR1 is MDHEN and CDR2 SYDVKM. Trimming pared 4 bases from V and 3 bases from J, leaving 9 bases between. This CDR3 contains 13 residues. This CDR3 is CASSSDRDYGYTF. CDR3 DNA: TGTGCCAGCAGTTCGGACAGAGACTATGGCTACACCTTC.

V gene TRBV6-1 combines with J gene TRBJ1-4; no clear D gene. Germline CDR1 and CDR2: MNHNS and SASEGT. V lost 1 base, J lost 15 bases, and 9 bases lay in between. This CDR3 spans 11 amino acids. The CDR3 region has the DNA TGTGCCAGCAGTGAAGGAGGCCGGTTGTTTTTT. Encoded protein: CASSEGGRLFF.

This chain connects TRBV30 to TRBJ2-1; D remains unclear. The CDR3 is 12 residues long. CDR1 and CDR2 (germline): GTSNPN, SVGIG (reference sequence). Trimming took 0 bases from V and 7 from J, leaving 7 bases between them. The CDR3 nucleotides read TGTGCCTGGAGTGTACGCCAGAATGAGCAGTTCTTC. Translating it yields CAWSVRQNEQFF.

This chain uses TRBV10-3 with TRBJ2-5, with D possibly matching TRBD1 (5 bases). Per the germline V gene, CDR1 is ENHRY and CDR2 is SYGVKD. The V and J ends lost 4 bases and 5 bases respectively, with 8 bases between them. The CDR3 is 12 residues long. The CDR3 spells CAISVQGETQYF. CDR3 nucleotide sequence: TGTGCCATCAGTGTCCAGGGTGAGACCCAGTACTTC.

The chain couples TRBV28 to TRBJ2-2, with 7 bases that match TRBD1. Germline trimming cut 6 bases from V and 3 bases from J; bases unmatched to any gene: 4. From germline, CDR1 is MDHEN and CDR2 SYDVKM. This CDR3 comprises 14 residues. CDR3 sequence: CASRDRAYTGELFF. The DNA for the CDR3 is TGTGCCAGCAGAGACAGGGCCTACACCGGGGAGCTGTTTTTT.

The chain links TRBV5-8 to TRBJ2-7; maybe TRBD2 (5 bases). Germline V lookup: CDR1 SGHTS, CDR2 YDEGEE. V was shortened by 3 bases and J by 2 bases, with 15 bases between the two germline ends. The CDR3 loop spans 15 amino acids. Here the CDR3 reads CASSSGSGAPYEQYF. DNA of the CDR3: TGTGCCAGCAGCTCGGGAAGCGGAGCCCCCTACGAGCAGTACTTC.

The V gene is TRBV6-2 or TRBV6-3, the J gene TRBJ2-4, with a tentative D call TRBD2 (5 bases). Germline V CDR1 and CDR2: MNHEY, SVGEGT. The CDR3 is made up of 13 amino acids. The V end lost 4 bases, the J end lost 4 bases, and 8 bases lay between the germline ends. CDR3: CASSSSGKNIQYF. The CDR3 region has the DNA TGTGCCAGCAGTTCAAGCGGAAAAAACATTCAGTACTTC.

The V and J genes are TRBV6-5 and TRBJ1-5, with D perhaps TRBD1 (5 bases). CDR3 length equals 13 residues. The V end was cut by 6 bases, the J end by 5 bases, with 11 bases between. The germline gives CDR1 MNHEY, CDR2 SVGAGI. The CDR3 sequence: CASRVLRDQPQHF. As DNA, the CDR3 is TGTGCCAGCAGGGTTCTCAGGGATCAGCCCCAGCATTTT.

This chain links TRBV19 with TRBJ1-5, with TRBD1 as a possible D gene (5 bases). Germline CDR1 and CDR2: LNHDA and SQIVND (reference sequence). The CDR3 has 15 amino acids. Trimming took 7 bases from V and 7 from J, leaving 20 bases between them. CDR3 residues: CASTPGGPLGQPQHF. CDR3 bases: TGTGCCAGTACCCCGGGGGGTCCCCTCGGGCAGCCCCAGCATTTT.

This sequence joins TRBV7-9 and TRBJ1-2; D unresolved. The CDR3 has 13 amino acids. Germline CDR1 and CDR2: SEHNR and FQNEAQ (reference sequence). V dropped 1 base and J dropped 2 bases, with 5 bases sitting between them. The CDR3 bases are TGTGCCAGCAGCTTAGATAGCAACTATGGCTACACCTTC. It is translated as CASSLDSNYGYTF.

The V and J genes are TRBV3-1 (or the pseudogene TRBV3-2) and TRBJ2-1; D is undetermined. The CDR3 runs 16 residues. Between the trimmed V and J ends, which lost 0 bases and 9 bases, there was a span of 18 bases. The germline V gene encodes CDR1 LGHDT and CDR2 YNNKEL (reference sequence). As DNA, the CDR3 is TGTGCCAGCAGCCAAGAGGCCATCCCAGATTTAAGTGAGCAGTTCTTC. It yields the protein CASSQEAIPDLSEQFF.

To note about this clone: The same CDR3 also results from other DNA sequences found in this sample. V is TRBV2 and J is TRBJ1-5, with 7 positions matching TRBD1. Germline V lookup: CDR1 SNHLY, CDR2 FYNNEI. The V segment lost 5 bases and the J segment 2 bases; nucleotides outside the gene matches: 6. The CDR3 contains 15 residues. CDR3 protein: CASSSTGVGNQPQHF. In nucleotides, the CDR3 is TGTGCCAGCAGTTCCACAGGGGTAGGCAATCAGCCCCAGCATTTT.

V and J are TRBV5-4 and TRBJ1-6; D is possibly TRBD1 (5 bases). V shed 7 bases and J shed 14 bases, with 16 bases lying between them. Germline V lookup: CDR1 SGHNT, CDR2 YYREEE (reference sequence). This CDR3 is 12 amino acids long. The CDR3 loop reads CASGRDFAALHF. In DNA form, the CDR3 reads TGTGCCAGCGGTCGGGACTTTGCGGCCCTCCACTTT.

This rearrangement joins TRBV28 to TRBJ2-7, with 7 bases lining up with TRBD1. The V gene's germline CDR1 is MDHEN and CDR2 SYDVKM. V shed 5 bases and J 2 bases; nucleotides not matched to a gene: 3. The CDR3 is 13 amino acids. The CDR3 region has the DNA TGTGCCAGCAGTCGACAGGGAACCTACGAGCAGTACTTC. Translation gives CASSRQGTYEQYF. The complete variable domain, with remaining parts taken from reference TRBV28 and TRBJ2-7, reads DVKVTQSSRYLVKRTGEKVFLECVQDMDHENMFWYRQDPGLGLRLIYFSYDVKMKEKGDIPEGYSVSREKKERFSLILESASTNQTSMYLCASSRQGTYEQYFGPGTRLTVT.

The chain has TRBV28 and TRBJ2-3, with a weak D call TRBD1 (5 bases). V lost 2 bases and J lost 2, with 5 bases in between. The germline gives CDR1 MDHEN, CDR2 SYDVKM. CDR3 length: 13 residues. CDR3 protein: CASSLGATDTQYF. In nucleotides, the CDR3 is TGTGCCAGCAGTTTAGGGGCCACAGATACGCAGTATTTT. The complete variable domain, with remaining parts taken from reference TRBV28 and TRBJ2-3, reads DVKVTQSSRYLVKRTGEKVFLECVQDMDHENMFWYRQDPGLGLRLIYFSYDVKMKEKGDIPEGYSVSREKKERFSLILESASTNQTSMYLCASSLGATDTQYFGPGTRLTVL.